This T cell receptor (beta chain) comes out of a study of vaccination effects on CD4 cells after COVID-19. Overall study context: After the second dose, samples were taken at median day 72.

Sequencing followed a ViraFEST assay step that expanded antigen-specific CD4+ T cells with viral peptide pools. Subsequent to less than twelve days of culture, CD4+ T cells were isolated. Participants completed two doses of the BNT162b2 or mRNA-1273 vaccine. Having tested negative for nucleocapsid antibodies, the vaccine recipients showed no prior SARS-CoV-2 infection. IL-2 medium took the place of half the medium on both days 3 and 7. Regarding this clone: Its target is unknown.

Method: immunoSEQ multiplex PCR; TCRdb's copy keeps in-frame clones and lacks some. The sample consists of around 60,000 clones, roughly 72% of them appearing once. This CDR3 comprises 13 residues. The germline CDR1 and CDR2 sequences are SNHLY and FYNNEI. Trimming stripped 4 bases from V and 2 bases from J, with 8 bases between. The sequence derives from a human donor who received a COVID-19 vaccine. This sample comprised CD4+ T cells from PBMCs cultured with HCoV-229E spike peptides, obtained after COVID-19 vaccination. This rearrangement joins TRBV2 to TRBJ1-2; D may be TRBD1 (5 bases). Written as DNA, the CDR3 is TGTGCCAGCAGTGCGGGGGGAAACTATGGCTACACCTTC. Its translation is CASSAGGNYGYTF.